This passage covers 30 T cell receptor beta chains from one sample sequenced in a study of molecular identifiers for immune sequencing clone quantification. TCRdb itself ran the PCR reads through MiXCR, one entry per CDR3 protein. The top ten clones hold roughly 0.83% of a sample with over 600,000 distinct CDR3 sequences, 15% to 20% of them seen once. The specimen sequenced was naive CD8+ T cells from blood, with Jurkat cell RNA spiked in. Sample subset: FACS-sorted CD8+CD4-CCR7+CD45RA+ naive T cells. All receptors derive from a human donor in good health. Some libraries in this study had Jurkat cell RNA spiked in.

The J gene is TRBJ2-7, the V gene TRBV7-2, with a possible D match to TRBD2 (5 bases). Germline V gives CDR1 SGHTA, CDR2 FQGNSA. Trimming cost V 3 bases and J 4 bases, with 16 bases left between them. The CDR3 has 15 residues. The CDR3 reads CASSFYLGRGYEQYF. CDR3 coding DNA: TGTGCCAGCAGCTTCTATCTGGGCAGAGGGTACGAGCAGTACTTC.

This clonotype was detected many times. This chain's CDR3 is CATSRDLGSGNTIYF. The CDR3 DNA sequence: TGTGCCACCAGCAGAGATCTGGGCTCTGGAAACACCATATATTTT. The V gene is TRBV15, the J gene TRBJ1-3; D is ambiguous. CDR1 is LNHNV and CDR2 is YYDKDF in the germline V gene (reference sequence). V lost 0 bases and J lost 0, with 6 bases in between. The CDR3 length is 15 residues.

The chain joins TRBV7-9 to TRBJ2-7; D unclear. This CDR3 comprises 13 residues. Germline values: CDR1 SEHNR, CDR2 FQNEAQ (reference sequence). Trimming took 6 bases from V and 9 from J, leaving 18 bases between them. The CDR3 nucleotides are TGTGCCAGCAGTTCTACCAGCGCCGAGGTGCAGTACTTC. Encoded protein: CASSSTSAEVQYF.

In its sample, this clonotype was seen many times. J is TRBJ1-6 and V is TRBV20-1, with 7 nucleotides matching TRBD1. Per the germline V gene, CDR1 is DFQATT and CDR2 is SNEGSKA (reference sequence). Trimming took 5 bases from V and 9 from J; bases not matched to a gene: 13. This CDR3 contains 15 residues. CDR3 loop: CSAGSSVTGISPLHF. As DNA, the CDR3 is TGCAGTGCTGGATCTAGTGTGACAGGGATTTCACCCCTCCACTTT.

This clonotype was observed at least ten times. The genes are TRBV10-2 and TRBJ2-3; 9 nucleotides align to TRBD2. The trim removed 4 bases at V and 6 bases at J, leaving 8 bases unmatched. The germline CDR1 and CDR2 sequences are WSHSY and SAAADI. The CDR3 runs to 15 residues. This CDR3 reads CASSVSGSWADTQYF. DNA for the CDR3: TGCGCCAGCAGTGTTAGCGGGAGTTGGGCCGATACGCAGTATTTT.

This clonotype was detected many times. V gene TRBV27 combines with J gene TRBJ2-6; D call uncertain. Trimming removed 5 bases at V and 0 bases at J, with 11 bases between. This CDR3 is 16 amino acids long. Germline CDR1 reads MNHEY; CDR2 reads SMNVEV (reference sequence). CDR3 coding DNA: TGTGCCAGCAGTCCTGACACCTTCTCTGGGGCCAACGTCCTGACTTTC. Translating it yields CASSPDTFSGANVLTF.

This clonotype has a count of ten or more. The genes are TRBV12-3 or TRBV12-4 and TRBJ1-1, with 7 bases that match TRBD1. The trim removed 3 bases at V and 11 bases at J, leaving 6 bases unmatched. The CDR3 is 12 amino acids. CDR3 sequence: CASSFRGVEAFF. CDR3 nucleotides: TGTGCCAGCAGTTTCAGGGGGGTGGAGGCTTTCTTT.

The sample holds one count of this clonotype. A much bigger clone sits one base away, suggesting this may be a read error. V usage is TRBV20-1 and J usage is TRBJ2-3; 9 nucleotides agree with TRBD2. Germline CDR1 reads DFQATT; CDR2 reads SNEGSKA (reference sequence). This CDR3 contains 15 residues. As DNA, the CDR3 is TGCAGTGCTAGTCTAGCGGGAATACGCACAGATACGCGGTATTTT. It yields the protein CSASLAGIRTDTRYF.

This clonotype was detected many times. DNA of the CDR3: TGTGCCAGCAGCTTTGGGACAGGGAAAGAGACCCAGTACTTC. Amino acids: CASSFGTGKETQYF. The V call is TRBV9, the J call TRBJ2-5, with 9 bases aligning to TRBD1. This CDR3 has 14 amino acids. Germline CDR1 SGDLS, CDR2 YYNGEE. V was clipped by 4 bases and J by 3 bases; unmatched bases: 4.

About this clonotype: This could be a read error, since a much larger clone is one nucleotide away. J is TRBJ2-7 and V is TRBV7-9; D is unclear. The germline gives CDR1 SEHNR, CDR2 FQNEAQ (reference sequence). There are 11 residues in the CDR3. CDR3 nucleotides: TGTGCCGGCAGCTATAAGTACGAGCAGTACTTC. Residues: CAGSYKYEQYF.

This clonotype was counted between two and nine times. V and J are TRBV7-6 and TRBJ2-2; D gene ambiguous. Germline V CDR1 and CDR2: SGHVS, FNYEAQ. V was clipped by 1 base and J by 3 bases, with 9 bases between them. This CDR3 spans 15 amino acids. CDR3 nucleotide sequence: TGTGCCAGCAGCTTAGAATTGGGCGACACCGGGGAGCTGTTTTTT. Amino acid sequence: CASSLELGDTGELFF.

This chain uses TRBV7-6 with TRBJ2-3; a weak D match, TRBD2 (6 bases). The length of the CDR3 is 14 residues. V shed 5 bases and J shed 5 bases, with 14 bases lying between them. Per germline, CDR1 SGHVS and CDR2 FNYEAQ. In DNA, the CDR3 is TGTGCCAGCAGCGTGACTAGTCGGGGAGATACGCAGTATTTT. It encodes CASSVTSRGDTQYF.

On this clonotype: With a much larger clone just one base away, this may be a read error. The J gene is TRBJ1-3, the V gene TRBV19; D gene ambiguous. The germline V gene encodes CDR1 LNHDA and CDR2 SQIVND (reference sequence). CDR3 length equals 15 residues. As DNA, the CDR3 is TGTGCCAGTAGTACCCTGCTCCTGGACGGAAACACCGTATATTTT. This gives the protein CASSTLLLDGNTVYF.

This clonotype appeared a few times. The chain joins TRBV4-1 to TRBJ2-7; no firm D call. The CDR3 covers 15 residues. Trimming left V 3 bases short and J 0 bases short, with 12 bases between. Germline lookup yields CDR1 MGHRA and CDR2 YSYEKL. The CDR3 reads CASSQANSYSYEQYF. The CDR3 nucleotides are TGCGCCAGCAGCCAGGCGAATTCCTACTCCTACGAGCAGTACTTC.

This clonotype appeared many times. J is TRBJ1-2 and V is TRBV4-3; no clear D gene. CDR1 and CDR2 (germline): LGHNA, YSLEER. V lost 0 bases and J 2 bases, leaving 10 bases between the germline ends. The CDR3 totals 15 residues. CDR3 DNA sequence: TGCGCCAGCAGCCAAGATTTCCCCTCCAACTATGGCTACACCTTC. Encoded protein: CASSQDFPSNYGYTF.

This clonotype was found many times. V is TRBV27 and J is TRBJ2-3, with 8 bases identical to TRBD2. The ends lost 8 bases at V and 3 bases at J; junction bases unmatched: 10. Germline assignment: CDR1 MNHEY and CDR2 SMNVEV (reference sequence). The CDR3 totals 15 residues. The DNA for the CDR3 is TGTGCCAGCCTAGGTTCGGCTAGCGGGACAGATACGCAGTATTTT. The encoded protein is CASLGSASGTDTQYF.

This clonotype occurred many times. The DNA of the CDR3 is TGCAGTGCTAGGGAGCAGACGACCCCTGAAGCTTTCTTT. Translation: CSAREQTTPEAFF. The chain has TRBV20-1 and TRBJ1-1; D ambiguous. CDR3 length: 13 residues. Between the trimmed V and J ends, which lost 3 bases and 6 bases, there was a span of 14 bases. Germline V gene sequence: CDR1 DFQATT, CDR2 SNEGSKA (reference sequence).

The rearrangement uses TRBV5-4 and TRBJ2-1, with 7 bases identical to TRBD1. Trimming took 3 bases from V and 3 from J; bases not matched to a gene: 6. The CDR3 is 15 residues long. CDR1 and CDR2 (germline): SGHNT, YYREEE (reference sequence). The CDR3 DNA reads TGTGCCAGCAGCTCGCCGGGACAGTACTACAATGAGCAGTTCTTC. It yields the protein CASSSPGQYYNEQFF. The full variable domain, its missing parts supplied by reference TRBV5-4 and TRBJ2-1, is ETGVTQSPTHLIKTRGQQVTLRCSSQSGHNTVSWYQQALGQGPQFIFQYYREEENGRGNFPPRFSGLQFPNYSSELNVNALELDDSALYLCASSSPGQYYNEQFFGPGTRLTVL.

This chain joins TRBV4-3 and TRBJ1-3; no clear D. V was pared by 4 bases and J by 3 bases, with 7 bases between. Germline V gives CDR1 LGHNA, CDR2 YSLEER. This CDR3 spans 13 amino acids. The CDR3 region has the DNA TGCGCCAGCAGCCCCGGGCTTGGAAACACCATATATTTT. It codes for CASSPGLGNTIYF.

As regards this clonotype: A read error may account for a junction end that differs from germline. The J gene is TRBJ2-7, the V gene TRBV10-3; D remains unclear. The V gene's germline CDR1 is ENHRY and CDR2 SYGVKD. This CDR3 spans 15 amino acids. CDR3 amino acids: CAISDLKMGSYEQHF. CDR3 DNA: TGTGCCATCAGTGACCTTAAAATGGGTTCCTACGAGCAGCACTTC.

This clonotype was observed at least ten times. V is TRBV4-2 and J is TRBJ2-4; D possibly corresponds to TRBD2 (6 bases). V was trimmed by 0 bases and J by 9 bases, leaving 12 bases between them. CDR1 LGHNA and CDR2 YNFKEQ come from the germline V gene. This CDR3 has 14 amino acids. The CDR3 protein is CASSQEGQGGIQYF. CDR3 coding DNA: TGTGCCAGCAGCCAAGAGGGCCAGGGAGGCATTCAGTACTTC.

This clonotype was counted between two and nine times. The chain carries TRBV27 and TRBJ1-2; tentatively, D is TRBD1 (5 bases). This CDR3 comprises 13 residues. Per germline, CDR1 MNHEY and CDR2 SMNVEV (reference sequence). The V gene lost 4 bases and the J gene lost 2 bases, with 8 bases spanning the gap. The CDR3 spells CASSWSGNYGYTF. DNA for the CDR3: TGTGCCAGCAGTTGGTCAGGGAACTATGGCTACACCTTC.

The sample holds many counts of this clonotype. The chain couples TRBV7-9 to TRBJ2-2, with 8 bases fitting TRBD1. Germline CDR1 is SEHNR and CDR2 is FQNEAQ (reference sequence). Germline trimming cut 11 bases from V and 4 bases from J; bases unmatched to any gene: 12. The CDR3 is 15 amino acids. CDR3 coding DNA: TGTGCCGGAGTCCAGGGGGCCGTAACCACCGGGGAGCTGTTTTTT. Its protein product is CAGVQGAVTTGELFF.

Notes on this clonotype: This CDR3 is missing its conserved last phenylalanine or tryptophan, likely due to a read error. The rearrangement joins TRBV2 to TRBJ1-1; 9 bases align to TRBD1. Germline assignment: CDR1 SNHLY and CDR2 FYNNEI. The CDR3 extends over 18 amino acids. V gave up 5 bases and J gave up 4 bases; unmatched junction bases: 17. CDR3 in amino acids: CASSYFGQGSLEGTEAFL. CDR3 DNA sequence: TGTGCCAGCAGTTACTTCGGACAGGGGTCTCTTGAGGGCACTGAAGCTTTCCTT.

Many counts were recorded for this clonotype. The chain carries TRBV6-2 or TRBV6-3 and TRBJ2-3; D is unclear. The V end was cut by 4 bases, the J end by 4 bases, with 9 bases between. From germline, CDR1 is MNHEY and CDR2 SVGEGT. The CDR3 has 13 amino acids. CDR3 in DNA: TGTGCCAGCAGTTCCCGGGCGGCAGATACGCAGTATTTT. Its protein is CASSSRAADTQYF.

The chain has TRBV10-2 and TRBJ1-1; D unresolved. Germline CDR1 is WSHSY and CDR2 is SAAADI. CDR3 length: 16 amino acids. Trimming removed 2 bases at V and 3 bases at J, with 16 bases between. CDR3 DNA: TGCGCCAGCAGTGAGAGAGTGGTGGGAGGATACACTGAAGCTTTCTTT. Translated, it gives CASSERVVGGYTEAFF.

V gene TRBV25-1 combines with J gene TRBJ1-1, with D possibly matching TRBD1 (5 bases). The CDR3 consists of 15 residues. Germline V gene sequence: CDR1 MGHDK, CDR2 SYGVNS. Deletions cut 4 bases from V and 0 bases from J, with 12 bases between. The DNA for the CDR3 is TGTGCCAGCAGTGGTTGGGACGGTATGAACACTGAAGCTTTCTTT. It codes for CASSGWDGMNTEAFF.

This clonotype was observed many times. The chain employs TRBV6-5 and TRBJ1-1; maybe TRBD1 (6 bases). CDR1 MNHEY and CDR2 SVGAGI come from the germline V gene. The CDR3 contains 16 residues. Trimming stripped 0 bases from V and 1 base from J, with 12 bases between. The CDR3 loop is CASSYSDRGANTEAFF. The CDR3 coding sequence is TGTGCCAGCAGTTACTCGGATAGGGGGGCGAACACTGAAGCTTTCTTT.

In this sample, this clonotype turned up many times. The chain combines TRBV7-9 with TRBJ1-1; no definite D call. Trimming took 5 bases from V and 0 from J, leaving 13 bases between them. CDR3 size: 15 residues. Germline assignment: CDR1 SEHNR and CDR2 FQNEAQ (reference sequence). CDR3 bases: TGTGCCAGCAGCCCCCCCTGGGCAGTGAACACTGAAGCTTTCTTT. The encoded protein is CASSPPWAVNTEAFF.

This clonotype has a handful of counts. The V and J genes are TRBV11-2 and TRBJ1-3; D call uncertain. V lost 8 bases and J 0 bases, leaving 14 bases between the germline ends. CDR1 is SGHAT and CDR2 is FQNNGV in the germline V gene. This CDR3 has 15 residues. CDR3 nucleotide sequence: TGTGCCAGCTCCGTTAGGAGCCACTCTGGAAACACCATATATTTT. Translation gives CASSVRSHSGNTIYF.